This TCR beta chain comes out of a study of T-cell reconstitution after alpha-beta-depleted transplantation in children. CDR1 is SGDLS and CDR2 is YYNGEE in the germline V gene. Trimming removed 4 bases from V and 4 bases from J, with 12 bases in between. The CDR3 sequence is 14 residues long. Many counts were recorded for this clonotype. Antigen specificity is unknown. A library of TCRbeta sequences, prepared with unique molecular identifiers, was generated. From the PCR reads, TCRdb called clonotypes with MiXCR, one entry per CDR3 protein. The sample lists nearly 200,000 distinct CDR3 sequences, about 6% seen once, with around 4.1% in the top ten. The study, taken as a whole, reports: Expanded graft clones, several hundred of them, were reportedly the source of alpha-beta T cells about two months after transplant. At one year after transplant, newly produced T cells mostly accounted for T-cell counts and diversity. Recipient T cells and thymic progenitors that survived gave rise to the high TCRbeta diversity observed at day 60 in some patients.

This clonotype originated in a girl under two years old with combined immunodeficiency, due to receive a stem cell transplant. This sequence joins TRBV9 and TRBJ2-1; perhaps TRBD2 as D (6 bases). The input for sequencing was PBMCs, taken before TCRalphabeta/CD19-depleted stem cell transplant. The CDR3 sequence: CASSYGGVYNEQFF. As DNA, the CDR3 is TGTGCCAGCAGCTATGGCGGGGTTTACAATGAGCAGTTCTTC.